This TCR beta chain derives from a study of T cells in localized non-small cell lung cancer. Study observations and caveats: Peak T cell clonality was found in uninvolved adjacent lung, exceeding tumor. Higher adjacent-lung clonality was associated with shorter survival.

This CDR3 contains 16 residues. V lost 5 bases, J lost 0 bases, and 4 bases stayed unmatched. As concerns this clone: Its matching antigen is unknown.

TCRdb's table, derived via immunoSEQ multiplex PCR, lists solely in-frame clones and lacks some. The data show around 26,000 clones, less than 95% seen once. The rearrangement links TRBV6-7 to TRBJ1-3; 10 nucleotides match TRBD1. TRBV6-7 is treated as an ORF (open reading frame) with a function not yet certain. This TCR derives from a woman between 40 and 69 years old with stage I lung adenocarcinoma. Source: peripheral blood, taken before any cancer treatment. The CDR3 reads CASSLRDRGSGNTIYF. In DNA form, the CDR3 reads TGTGCCAGCAGTCTCCGGGACAGGGGCTCTGGAAACACCATATATTTT.